Given below is one T cell receptor (beta chain) in context. Its specificity is unknown. 60 Vbeta and 13 Jbeta primers were used in PCR. Profiling relied on immunoSEQ multiplex PCR, and the TCRdb table lists in-frame clones only, not all of them. The profile shows 190,000 or so clones, 82% of them singletons. The data are from a study of cytomegalovirus exposure and HLA in healthy donors. From germline, CDR1 is MRHNA and CDR2 SNTAGT. The CDR3 sequence is 19 residues long. J was trimmed by 4 bases and V by 0 bases; bases with no gene match: 13. Study results and limitations: In a later analysis, compared with equally common non-associated chains, HLA-associated beta chains were more expanded. Investigators reported approximately 150 TCR beta chains as tied to cytomegalovirus. Roughly uniform sequencing depth across donors was assumed, possibly incorrectly.

The sequence derives from a boy aged 2-15 years in good health and CMV-seronegative. The gene calls are TRBV6-4 and TRBJ2-3; 10 bases are shared with TRBD2. Material: PBMCs. The DNA of the CDR3 is TGTGCCAGCAGTGACTCGTCCCTAGCGGGGGCCCGGGGGGCAGATACGCAGTATTTT. Its translation is CASSDSSLAGARGADTQYF.